This T cell receptor beta chain was observed in a study of PD-1 blockade in classical Hodgkin lymphoma. Study results and caveats: The origin of the repertoire differences remains undefined, with disease activity or prior therapy as possible causes. In newly diagnosed patients, baseline TCR diversity was reportedly below that of healthy donors. Significant TCR diversity gains by C4D1 occurred in CD4+ but not CD8+ cells.

The germline V and J ends were trimmed by 0 bases and 7 bases, with 6 bases remaining between them. The germline gives CDR1 DFQATT, CDR2 SNEGSKA (reference sequence). The CDR3 has 11 amino acids. Every patient relapsed after autologous stem cell transplantation, and brentuximab vedotin exposure varied. Reported best responses ranged across complete response, partial response or progressive disease. Sequencing used immunoSEQ multiplex PCR; TCRdb keeps in-frame clones, though not all of them. The sample contains 50,000 or so clones, about two thirds of which appear only once. In the case of this clone: What it recognizes is unknown.

The rearrangement joins TRBV20-1 to TRBJ1-1; D gene uncertain. The sequencing used peripheral blood mononuclear cells (PBMCs), collected before the second cycle of nivolumab. The sequence came from a human donor with classical Hodgkin lymphoma. This CDR3 is CSARDFDEAFF. CDR3 coding DNA: TGCAGTGCTAGAGATTTTGATGAAGCTTTCTTT.